This T cell receptor (beta chain) was sequenced for a study of T cell changes during pregnancy in multiple sclerosis. Repertoires were generated with immunoSEQ multiplex PCR, while TCRdb's copy carries only in-frame clones and drops some. The data show roughly 75,000 clones, roughly 91% seen once. Sequencing was performed on peripheral blood, taken after pregnancy. The sequence was obtained from a female donor in good health, enrolled as a control in a pregnancy study.

CDR3 in amino acids: CAWSVAPPQGRLRGYTF. Here the CDR3 DNA reads TGTGCCTGGAGTGTAGCCCCACCGCAGGGTAGGCTTAGGGGCTACACCTTC. The chain recombines TRBV30 with TRBJ1-2; weak D call: TRBD1 (5 bases). In germline, CDR1 is GTSNPN, CDR2 SVGIG (reference sequence). CDR3 length: 17 amino acids. Trimming cost V 0 bases and J 8 bases, with 25 bases left between them.